Included here is one T cell receptor (beta chain) sequence, with context. Its antigen is not known. The data belong to a study of T cells in localized non-small cell lung cancer. The assay was immunoSEQ multiplex PCR, and TCRdb's table has in-frame clones only and misses some. The sample lists about 32,000 clones, 88% occurring once. Broader study findings: The highest T cell clonality was in uninvolved adjacent lung, above tumor. Heterogeneity cannot be ruled out, as sequencing used one tumor region only.

Trimming cost V 0 bases and J 9 bases, with 11 bases left between them. There are 13 residues in the CDR3. Per the germline V gene, CDR1 is SGHAT and CDR2 is FQNNGV. The starting material was peripheral blood mononuclear cells, obtained before any cancer treatment. The receptor's source is a woman between 35 and 75 years old with stage III lung adenocarcinoma. The chain couples TRBV11-2 to TRBJ1-1, with no clear D. CDR3 coding DNA: TGTGCCAGCAGCTTAGAGGTGCCGTCAAAAGCTTTCTTT. It specifies CASSLEVPSKAFF.